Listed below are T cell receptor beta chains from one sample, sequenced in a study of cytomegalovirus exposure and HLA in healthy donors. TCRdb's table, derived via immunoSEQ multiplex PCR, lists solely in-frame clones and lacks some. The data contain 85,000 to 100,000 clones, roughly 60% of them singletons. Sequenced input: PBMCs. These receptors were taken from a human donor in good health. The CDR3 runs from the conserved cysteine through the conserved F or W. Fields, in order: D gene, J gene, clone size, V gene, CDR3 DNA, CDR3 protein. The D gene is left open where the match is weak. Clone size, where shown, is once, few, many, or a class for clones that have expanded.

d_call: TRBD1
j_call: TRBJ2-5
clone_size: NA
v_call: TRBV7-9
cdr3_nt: TGTGCCAGCAGCGCGGGGACAGGGGGCTGGGAGACCCAGTACTTC
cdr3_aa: CASSAGTGGWETQYF

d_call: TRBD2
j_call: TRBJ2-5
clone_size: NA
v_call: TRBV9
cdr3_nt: TGTGCCAGCAGCGTAGCGGGTAGCGGGGGGGGCCAAGAGACCCAGTACTTC
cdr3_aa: CASSVAGSGGGQETQYF

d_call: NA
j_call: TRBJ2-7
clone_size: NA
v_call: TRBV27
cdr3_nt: TGTGCCAGCAGTTTAGGCCAGGGAACTTCCTACGAGCAGTACTTC
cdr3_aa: CASSLGQGTSYEQYF

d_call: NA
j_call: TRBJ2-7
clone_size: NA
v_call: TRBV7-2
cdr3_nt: TGTGCCAGCAGCTTAGCGCTGGCTTACGAGCAGTACTTC
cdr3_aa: CASSLALAYEQYF

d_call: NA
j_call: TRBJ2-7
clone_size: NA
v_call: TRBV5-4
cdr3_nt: TGTGCCAGCAGCTTTAACCAGCGCACCTCCTACGAGCAGTACTTC
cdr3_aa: CASSFNQRTSYEQYF

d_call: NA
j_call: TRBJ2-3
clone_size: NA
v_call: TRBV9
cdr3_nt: TGTGCCAGCAGCGTAAGGAAGGAGGACAGCACAGATACGCAGTATTTT
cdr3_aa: CASSVRKEDSTDTQYF

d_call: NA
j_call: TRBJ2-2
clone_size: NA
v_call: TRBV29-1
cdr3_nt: TGCAGCGTCGGGACACAATACCACACCGGGGAGCTGTTTTTT
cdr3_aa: CSVGTQYHTGELFF

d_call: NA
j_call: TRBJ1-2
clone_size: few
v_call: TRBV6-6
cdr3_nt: TGTGCCAGCAAACAAGGGAGAAACTATGGCTACACCTTC
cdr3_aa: CASKQGRNYGYTF

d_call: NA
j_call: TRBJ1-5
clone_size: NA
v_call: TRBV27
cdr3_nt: TGTGCCAGCAGTTTTCGGAGGGTGAGCAATCAGCCCCAGCATTTT
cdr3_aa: CASSFRRVSNQPQHF

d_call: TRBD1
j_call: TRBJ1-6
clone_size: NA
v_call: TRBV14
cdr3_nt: TGTGCCAGCAGCCTGAGACAGGGTATTTATAATTCACCCCTCCACTTT
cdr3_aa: CASSLRQGIYNSPLHF

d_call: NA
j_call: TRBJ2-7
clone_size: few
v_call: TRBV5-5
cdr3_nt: TGTGCCAGCAGCTCCCCGCCAGGGCCCTCCTACGAGCAGTACTTC
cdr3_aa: CASSSPPGPSYEQYF